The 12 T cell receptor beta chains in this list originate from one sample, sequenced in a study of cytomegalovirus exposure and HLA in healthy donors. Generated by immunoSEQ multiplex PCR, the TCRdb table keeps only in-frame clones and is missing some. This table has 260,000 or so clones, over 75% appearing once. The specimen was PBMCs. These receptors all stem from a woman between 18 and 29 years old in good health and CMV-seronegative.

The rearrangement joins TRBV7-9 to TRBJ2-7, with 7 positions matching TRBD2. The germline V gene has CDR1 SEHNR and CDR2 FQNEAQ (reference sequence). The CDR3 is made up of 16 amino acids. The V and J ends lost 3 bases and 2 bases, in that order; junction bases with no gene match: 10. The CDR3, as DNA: TGTGCCAGCAGCTTGCTAGCGGTATATGGGCCCTACGAGCAGTACTTC. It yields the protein CASSLLAVYGPYEQYF. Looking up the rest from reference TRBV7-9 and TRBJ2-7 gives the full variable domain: DTGVSQNPRHKITKRGQNVTFRCDPISEHNRLYWYRQTLGQGPEFLTYFQNEAQLEKSRLLSDRFSAERPKGSFSTLEIQRTEQGDSAMYLCASSLLAVYGPYEQYFGPGTRLTVT.

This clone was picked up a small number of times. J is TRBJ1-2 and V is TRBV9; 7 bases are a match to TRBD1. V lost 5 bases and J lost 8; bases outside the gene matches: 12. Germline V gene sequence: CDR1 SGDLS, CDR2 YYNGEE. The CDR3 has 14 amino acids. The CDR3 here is CASRGTDLTKGYTF. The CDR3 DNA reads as TGTGCCAGCAGAGGGACAGATCTAACTAAGGGCTACACCTTC.

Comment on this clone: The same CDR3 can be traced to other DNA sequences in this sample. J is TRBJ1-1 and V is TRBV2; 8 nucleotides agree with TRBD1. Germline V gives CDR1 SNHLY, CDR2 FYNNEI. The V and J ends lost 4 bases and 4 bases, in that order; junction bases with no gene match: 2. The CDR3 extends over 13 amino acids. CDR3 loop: CASSGDRGTEAFF. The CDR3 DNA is TGTGCCAGCAGTGGCGACAGGGGCACTGAAGCTTTCTTT.

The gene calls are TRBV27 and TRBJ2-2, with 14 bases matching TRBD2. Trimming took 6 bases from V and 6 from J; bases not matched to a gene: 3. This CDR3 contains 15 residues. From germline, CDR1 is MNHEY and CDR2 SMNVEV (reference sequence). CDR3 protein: CASSRGLAGAGELFF. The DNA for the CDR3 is TGTGCCAGCAGCCGGGGACTAGCGGGAGCCGGGGAGCTGTTTTTT.

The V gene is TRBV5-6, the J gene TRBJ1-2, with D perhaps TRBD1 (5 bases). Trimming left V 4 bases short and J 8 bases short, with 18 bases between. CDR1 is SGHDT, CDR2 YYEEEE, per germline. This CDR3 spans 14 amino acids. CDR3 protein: CASSPWFRQLGYTF. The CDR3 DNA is TGTGCCAGCAGCCCTTGGTTCCGACAGCTGGGCTACACCTTC.

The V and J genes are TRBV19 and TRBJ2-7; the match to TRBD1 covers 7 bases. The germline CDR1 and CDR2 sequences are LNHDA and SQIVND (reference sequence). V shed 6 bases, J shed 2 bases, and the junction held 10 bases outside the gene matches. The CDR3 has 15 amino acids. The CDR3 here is CASRRTGDPAYEQYF. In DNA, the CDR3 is TGTGCCAGTAGGCGTACAGGGGATCCCGCCTACGAGCAGTACTTC.

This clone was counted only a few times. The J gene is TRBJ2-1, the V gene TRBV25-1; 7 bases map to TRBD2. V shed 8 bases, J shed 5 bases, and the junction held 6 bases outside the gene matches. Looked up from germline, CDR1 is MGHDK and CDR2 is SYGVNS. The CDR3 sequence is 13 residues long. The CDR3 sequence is CASRGSPDNEQFF. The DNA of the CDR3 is TGTGCCAGCCGCGGGAGCCCGGACAATGAGCAGTTCTTC.

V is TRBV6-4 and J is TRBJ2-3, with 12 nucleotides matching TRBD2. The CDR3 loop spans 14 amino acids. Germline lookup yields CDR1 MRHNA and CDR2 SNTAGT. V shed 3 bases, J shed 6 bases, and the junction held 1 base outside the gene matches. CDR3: CASSEGTSGDTQYF. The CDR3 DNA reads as TGTGCCAGCAGTGAGGGGACTAGCGGGGATACGCAGTATTTT.

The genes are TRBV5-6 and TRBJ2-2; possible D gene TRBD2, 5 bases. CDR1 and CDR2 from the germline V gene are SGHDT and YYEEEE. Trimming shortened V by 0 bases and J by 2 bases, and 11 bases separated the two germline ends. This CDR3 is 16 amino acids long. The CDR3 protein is CASSLGASINTGELFF. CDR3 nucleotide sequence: TGTGCCAGCAGCTTGGGGGCTAGCATAAACACCGGGGAGCTGTTTTTT.

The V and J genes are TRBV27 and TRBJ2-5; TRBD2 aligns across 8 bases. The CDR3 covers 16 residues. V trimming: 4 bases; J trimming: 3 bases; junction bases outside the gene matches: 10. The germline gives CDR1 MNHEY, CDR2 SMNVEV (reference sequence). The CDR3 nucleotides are TGTGCCAGCAGTTCCCCCGTTCGGGGGGGGAAAGAGACCCAGTACTTC. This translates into CASSSPVRGGKETQYF.

CDR3 sequence: CASSIDPISNQPQHF. In DNA form, the CDR3 reads TGTGCCAGTAGTATAGATCCCATTAGCAATCAGCCCCAGCATTTT. The rearrangement joins TRBV19 to TRBJ1-5, with D unclear. The V gene lost 0 bases and the J gene lost 0 bases, with 6 bases spanning the gap. Germline V gene data show CDR1 as LNHDA and CDR2 as SQIVND (reference sequence). The CDR3 has 15 residues. Combining the CDR3 with reference TRBV19 and TRBJ1-5 gives the whole variable domain DGGITQSPKYLFRKEGQNVTLSCEQNLNHDAMYWYRQDPGQGLRLIYYSQIVNDFQKGDIAEGYSVSREKKESFPLTVTSAQKNPTAFYLCASSIDPISNQPQHFGDGTRLSIL.

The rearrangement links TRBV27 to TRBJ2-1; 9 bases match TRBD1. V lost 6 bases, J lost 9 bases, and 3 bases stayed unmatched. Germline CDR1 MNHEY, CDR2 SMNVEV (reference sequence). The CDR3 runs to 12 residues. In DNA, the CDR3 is TGTGCCAGCAGGAAGGACAGGGGTGAGCAGTTCTTC. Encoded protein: CASRKDRGEQFF.